This T cell receptor (beta chain) was sequenced during a study of T cell changes during pregnancy in multiple sclerosis. This CDR3 has 18 residues. Germline assignment: CDR1 SGDLS and CDR2 YYNGEE. This clone was seen a single time. One end of the junction is discordant with germline, which a read error may explain. Only in-frame clones appear in the TCRdb table, and some are missing; sequencing was by immunoSEQ multiplex PCR. Of 60,000 or so clones in the sample, about nine tenths were seen once. The chain recombines TRBV9 with TRBJ1-2; 11 bases agree with TRBD1. This TCR came from a female donor in good health, enrolled as a control in a pregnancy study. This material consisted of peripheral blood, taken in the second trimester of pregnancy. In DNA, the CDR3 is TGTGCCAGCAGCGTAGCTACGGACAGGGGGCCCTCTAATTATGGCTACACCTTC. Translating it yields CASSVATDRGPSNYGYTF.